The table lists the clone carrying this TCR beta chain with many counts. The antigen is unknown. V shed 0 bases and J 3 bases; nucleotides not matched to a gene: 8. CDR3 length: 16 amino acids. Germline assignment: CDR1 DFQATT and CDR2 SNEGSKA (reference sequence). Pregnant or lactating patients were excluded, as were those with uncontrolled infection or other autoimmune disease. It was RNA transcripts that yielded the amplified TCR beta CDR3 regions. The TCR CDR3 first-round RT-PCR relied on the HTBI primer set. Using its own MiXCR run on the multiplex PCR reads, TCRdb lists one record per CDR3 protein. The data show around 180,000 distinct CDR3 sequences, with over 15% seen just once and about 31% held by the top ten. This sample stems from a study of T cells in Graves' hyperthyroidism and ophthalmopathy. Study-wide background: The initial diagnosis was the point when peripheral blood was collected, ahead of any treatment. Broader study findings: Blood samples included most of the expanded thyroid clonotypes exceeding 0.001.

The sequenced sample consisted of blood. This chain joins TRBV20-1 and TRBJ1-5, with TRBD1 matching 7 bases. The sequence came from a woman between 50 and 59 years old with Graves' hyperthyroidism. DNA for the CDR3: TGCAGTGCTAGAGAGGGGGTAGGGGGCATCAATCAGCCCCAGCATTTT. It translates to CSAREGVGGINQPQHF.